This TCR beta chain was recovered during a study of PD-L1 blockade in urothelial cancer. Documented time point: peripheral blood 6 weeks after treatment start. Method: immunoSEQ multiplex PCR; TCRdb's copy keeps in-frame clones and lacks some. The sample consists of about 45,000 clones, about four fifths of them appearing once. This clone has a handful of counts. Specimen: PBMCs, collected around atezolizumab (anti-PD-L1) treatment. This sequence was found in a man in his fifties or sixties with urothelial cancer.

CDR3 loop: CASKTGTMNTEAFF. CDR3 coding DNA: TGCGCCAGCAAGACAGGGACCATGAACACTGAAGCTTTCTTT. The V and J genes are TRBV5-1 and TRBJ1-1, with 7 nucleotides matching TRBD1. This CDR3 is 14 amino acids long. After removal of 6 bases from V and 0 bases from J, the junction contained 5 bases not matched to a gene. Germline CDR1 is SGHRS and CDR2 is YFSETQ.